This T cell receptor (beta chain) was retrieved from a study of spatial heterogeneity in lung cancer. Time point meaning: sample taken at primary tumor resection. Samples were donated by 72 untreated early-stage non-small cell lung cancer patients. Unsorted whole RNA samples from tumor, nontumor lung or frozen PBMC were sequenced. TCRdb called the 5' RACE reads again in MiXCR, with one record for every CDR3 protein. This table has some 6,100 distinct CDR3 sequences, 7.5% to 9% appearing once. Trimming removed 2 bases from V and 5 bases from J, with 11 bases in between. Germline CDR1 and CDR2: SQVTM and ANQGSEA. This CDR3 spans 13 amino acids.

V usage is TRBV29-1 and J usage is TRBJ2-3; possible D gene TRBD1, 6 bases. The receptor's source is a female donor with early-stage non-small cell lung cancer. The specimen comprised normal lung tissue next to the tumor, sampled at surgery. CDR3: CSVERPGVDTQYF. CDR3 DNA sequence: TGCAGCGTTGAAAGGCCAGGGGTAGATACGCAGTATTTT.